This T cell receptor (beta chain) was identified during a study of cytomegalovirus exposure and HLA in healthy donors. Study-wide results and limits: In a later analysis, HLA-associated beta chains showed higher expansion and lower generation probabilities than comparable chains. A link between a missense DCLRE1C variant and TCR beta V- and J-gene trimming emerged from a later analysis.

The PCR made use of 60 Vbeta and 13 Jbeta primers. The repertoire was sequenced with immunoSEQ multiplex PCR; TCRdb's copy has only in-frame clones and lacks some. The repertoire includes roughly 110,000 clones, approximately 71% of them detected once, and approximately 2.4% sits in the top ten. As regards this clone: Its target is not known.

This CDR3 region has 14 residues. Per germline, CDR1 MNHNS and CDR2 SASEGT. V shed 5 bases and J 6 bases; nucleotides not matched to a gene: 5. Sequencing was performed on PBMCs. The TCR sequence derives from a man aged 35 to 55 in good health and CMV-seronegative. The rearrangement joins TRBV6-1 to TRBJ2-7; TRBD1 aligns across 12 bases. CDR3 protein: CASSFRDRGPEQYF. In DNA, the CDR3 is TGTGCCAGCAGTTTCCGGGACAGGGGGCCCGAGCAGTACTTC.